This is a list of T cell receptor beta chains from one sample in a study of T cell responses to AZD1222 COVID-19 vaccine. The protocol was immunoSEQ multiplex PCR, while the TCRdb copy is restricted to in-frame clones and leaves out a portion. The table has 100,000 to 120,000 clones, just under 95% seen once. The specimen comprised peripheral blood, sampled 28 days after the second AZD1222 dose. The receptors originated from an adult who received the AZD1222 COVID-19 vaccine. CDR3s include the opening cysteine and the closing phenylalanine or tryptophan. D genes are given only for firm matches. Size values are once, few and many counts, or a class for expanded clones, and some rows have none.

. | TRBJ2-2 | TRBV7-2 | . | CASTLSVNTGELFF | TGTGCCAGCACTCTTAGCGTAAACACCGGGGAGCTGTTTTTT
TRBD1 | TRBJ2-1 | TRBV6-2/TRBV6-3 | . | CASSYQPGQGNEQFF | TGTGCCAGCAGTTATCAACCGGGACAGGGCAATGAGCAGTTCTTC
TRBD1 | TRBJ1-5 | TRBV19 | . | CASTFRQGNQPQHF | TGTGCCAGTACTTTCAGACAGGGTAATCAGCCCCAGCATTTT
. | TRBJ2-7 | TRBV7-3 | . | CASSMAGTSSYEQYF | TGTGCCAGCAGCATGGCCGGGACCAGCTCCTACGAGCAGTACTTC
. | TRBJ1-1 | TRBV15 | . | CATSRDQLVPTEAFF | TGTGCCACCAGCAGAGATCAATTGGTTCCCACTGAAGCTTTCTTT
. | TRBJ1-2 | TRBV28 | . | CASSSHRGYGYTF | TGTGCCAGCAGTTCCCACAGAGGGTATGGCTACACCTTC
TRBD1 | TRBJ1-4 | TRBV5-4 | . | CASSLEGQGPEKLFF | TGTGCCAGCAGCTTGGAGGGACAGGGTCCTGAAAAACTGTTTTTT
. | TRBJ1-4 | TRBV4-3 | . | CASSQGYQGKLGNEKLFF | TGCGCCAGCAGCCAAGGGTACCAGGGTAAGCTGGGGAATGAAAAACTGTTTTTT
. | TRBJ1-1 | TRBV6-4 | once | CASSVFGGNTEAFF | TGTGCCAGCAGTGTCTTCGGGGGGAACACTGAAGCTTTCTTT
. | TRBJ2-2 | TRBV21-1 | once | CASGPGQTTGELFF | TGTGCCAGCGGGCCCGGACAGACCACCGGGGAGCTGTTTTTT
TRBD1 | TRBJ1-5 | TRBV10-1 | . | CASRYRDRTLPSQPQHF | TGCGCCAGCAGGTACCGGGACAGGACCCTCCCCAGTCAGCCCCAGCATTTT
. | TRBJ2-6 | TRBV7-9 | . | CASSLETGVGSGANVLTF | TGTGCCAGCAGCTTAGAGACTGGGGTAGGATCTGGGGCCAACGTCCTGACTTTC
TRBD2 | TRBJ2-3 | TRBV7-2 | . | CASSLVAGDSTDTQYF | TGTGCCAGCAGCTTAGTAGCGGGGGATAGCACAGATACGCAGTATTTT
TRBD1 | TRBJ1-1 | TRBV6-2/TRBV6-3 | . | CASRPGRGQFGNTEAFF | TGTGCCAGCAGACCTGGCAGGGGGCAGTTTGGAAACACTGAAGCTTTCTTT
. | TRBJ1-5 | TRBV19 | . | CASSMHNQPQHF | TGTGCCAGTAGTATGCACAATCAGCCCCAGCATTTT